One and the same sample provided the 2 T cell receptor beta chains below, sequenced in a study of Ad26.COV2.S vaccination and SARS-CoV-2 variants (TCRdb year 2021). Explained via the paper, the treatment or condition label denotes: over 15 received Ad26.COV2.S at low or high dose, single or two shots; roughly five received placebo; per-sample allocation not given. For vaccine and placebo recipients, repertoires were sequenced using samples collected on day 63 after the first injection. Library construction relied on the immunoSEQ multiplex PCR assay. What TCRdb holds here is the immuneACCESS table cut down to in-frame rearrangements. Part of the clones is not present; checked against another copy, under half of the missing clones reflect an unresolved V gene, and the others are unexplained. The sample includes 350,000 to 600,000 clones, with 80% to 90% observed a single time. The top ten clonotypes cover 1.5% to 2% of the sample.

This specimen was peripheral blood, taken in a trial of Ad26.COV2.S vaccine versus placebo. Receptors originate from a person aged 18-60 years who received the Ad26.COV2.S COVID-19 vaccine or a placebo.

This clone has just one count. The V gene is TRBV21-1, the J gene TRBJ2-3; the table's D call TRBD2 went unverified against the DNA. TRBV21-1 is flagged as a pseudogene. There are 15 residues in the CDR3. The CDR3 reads CASSKGPGSTDTQYF. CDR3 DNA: TGTGCCAGCAGCAAGGGTCCGGGTAGCACAGATACGCAGTATTTT.

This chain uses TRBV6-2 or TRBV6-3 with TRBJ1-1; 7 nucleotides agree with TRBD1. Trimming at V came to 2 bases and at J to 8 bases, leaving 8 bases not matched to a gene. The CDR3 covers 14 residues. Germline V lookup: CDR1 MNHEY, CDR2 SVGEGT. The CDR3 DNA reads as TGTGCCAGCAGTTACGGGATCCGGACAGGCGAAGCTTTCTTT. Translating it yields CASSYGIRTGEAFF.